The subject of this entry is one TCR beta chain. The source of the sample is a study of control samples from healthy donors and cancer patients. The length of the CDR3 is 16 residues. V gave up 1 base and J gave up 1 base; unmatched junction bases: 1. Germline-derived CDR1 and CDR2 are SGHTA and FQGTGA. Sequencing was performed with immunoSEQ multiplex PCR; in TCRdb, only in-frame clones are kept and a portion is missing. Among roughly 93,000 clones listed, approximately 91% were seen once. The J gene is TRBJ2-3, the V gene TRBV7-3, with TRBD2 matching 11 bases. This receptor was taken from a woman between 45 and 60 years old with colorectal cancer. Sequencing was carried out using PBMCs. CDR3 sequence reads: CASSLNSGGGTDTQYF. The CDR3 DNA follows: TGTGCCAGCAGCTTAAATAGCGGGGGGGGCACAGATACGCAGTATTTT.